A single sample gave rise to the 10 T cell receptor beta chains below, sequenced in a study of blood T cells in healthy people across ages. The use of a sample-barcoded 5' primer and a J-beta primer mix characterized a second PCR of roughly 7 to 11 cycles. TCRdb reanalysed the 5' RACE reads using MiXCR and keeps one entry per CDR3 protein. The sample contains approximately 800,000 distinct CDR3 sequences, about 53% of which appear only once. The sequencing input was blood. The receptors shown here come from a man older than 75 in good health.

The genes are TRBV3-1 and TRBJ2-3, with a tentative D call TRBD1 (7 bases). This CDR3 has 14 amino acids. Per the germline V gene, CDR1 is LGHDT and CDR2 is YNNKEL (reference sequence). V dropped 4 bases and J dropped 7 bases, with 15 bases sitting between them. CDR3 amino acids: CASSRAGGGYTQYF. CDR3 DNA sequence: TGTGCCAGCAGCCGGGCAGGGGGAGGATATACGCAGTATTTT.

The chain combines TRBV7-3 with TRBJ1-2, with 8 bases aligning to TRBD1. V shed 5 bases and J 5 bases; nucleotides not matched to a gene: 19. This CDR3 comprises 18 residues. The V gene's germline CDR1 is SGHTA and CDR2 FQGTGA. The CDR3 loop is CASSPRTGTPIRPYGYTF. Written as DNA, the CDR3 is TGTGCCAGCAGCCCGAGGACAGGGACACCCATACGACCTTATGGCTACACCTTC.

This rearrangement joins TRBV3-1 to TRBJ2-4; 13 bases agree with TRBD2. The end of the DNA fits TRBJ2-7 better, so the J call may be wrong. Germline CDR1 LGHDT, CDR2 YNNKEL (reference sequence). The CDR3 consists of 17 residues. CDR3 bases: TGTGCCAGCAGCCAAGAGCTCCAGACTAGCGGGAGGCGCGAGCAGTACTTC. This encodes CASSQELQTSGRREQYF.

This chain uses TRBV7-2 with TRBJ2-4, with 8 positions matching TRBD1. The J call is uncertain, as TRBJ2-7 better fits the DNA end. This CDR3 has 15 residues. Germline CDR1 SGHTA, CDR2 FQGNSA. CDR3 nucleotide sequence: TGTGCCAGCAGCTTAGCGTACCAGGGGGCGCACGAGCAGTACTTC. As protein: CASSLAYQGAHEQYF.

The rearrangement links TRBV15 to TRBJ2-5; a possible D gene is TRBD2 (6 bases). The V gene's germline CDR1 is LNHNV and CDR2 YYDKDF (reference sequence). Trimming shortened V by 5 bases and J by 2 bases, and 15 bases separated the two germline ends. This CDR3 has 15 residues. This chain's CDR3 is CATSSSRGAQETQYF. CDR3 bases: TGTGCCACCAGCTCTTCCCGCGGGGCTCAAGAGACCCAGTACTTC.

The rearrangement links TRBV3-1 to TRBJ1-3, with D maybe TRBD1 (5 bases). Germline CDR1 LGHDT, CDR2 YNNKEL (reference sequence). Trimming shortened V by 4 bases and J by 2 bases, and 6 bases separated the two germline ends. This CDR3 is built from 13 residues. In nucleotides, the CDR3 is TGTGCCAGCAGCCTGGGGGCTGGAAACACCATATATTTT. Its translation: CASSLGAGNTIYF.

This chain connects TRBV20-1 to TRBJ2-7; 7 bases align to TRBD1. Unmatched junction bases numbered 3, after V lost 1 base and J lost 3 bases. Per the germline V gene, CDR1 is DFQATT and CDR2 is SNEGSKA (reference sequence). There are 13 residues in the CDR3. CDR3 sequence (DNA): TGCAGTGCTAGAGGGGGACAGTTCTACGAGCAGTACTTC. Translating gives CSARGGQFYEQYF.

The chain recombines TRBV5-1 with TRBJ2-1; D unresolved. This CDR3 is built from 15 residues. V lost 0 bases, J lost 0 bases, and 7 bases lay in between. The germline V gene has CDR1 SGHRS and CDR2 YFSETQ. CDR3 nucleotides: TGCGCCAGCAGCTTGGTAGGGCCCTCCTACAATGAGCAGTTCTTC. Translated: CASSLVGPSYNEQFF.

The sample holds many counts of this clonotype. The chain employs TRBV3-1 and TRBJ2-6, with 9 bases lining up with TRBD2. The J segment lost 0 bases and the V segment lost 4 bases, leaving 4 bases of the junction unmatched. The CDR3 length is 17 residues. CDR1 is LGHDT, CDR2 YNNKEL, per germline (reference sequence). The CDR3 DNA sequence: TGTGCCAGCAGCCCACTAGCGGGCCGCTCTGGGGCCAACGTCCTGACTTTC. This sequence encodes CASSPLAGRSGANVLTF.

The sample holds a few counts of this clonotype. The chain combines TRBV7-9 with TRBJ2-7, with TRBD2 matching over 7 bases. CDR1 and CDR2 (germline): SEHNR, FQNEAQ (reference sequence). This CDR3 has 15 amino acids. The V and J ends lost 3 bases and 5 bases, in that order; junction bases with no gene match: 10. The CDR3 sequence is CASSLGGSEHHEQYF. DNA for the CDR3: TGTGCCAGCAGCTTGGGGGGGTCGGAGCACCACGAGCAGTACTTC.